This TCR beta chain is drawn from a study of blood T cell repertoires in COVID-19. Study context: Samples came from the United States, Italy and Spain, spanning acute and convalescent COVID-19.

Original methodology: Scientists estimated how many nucleated cells there were by amplifying reference gene primers. Sequenced by immunoSEQ multiplex PCR; TCRdb stores in-frame clones only, minus some. V and J calls plus clone size are reproduced from that table; the DNA served to infer D and trimming. The table includes roughly 290,000 clones, roughly 89% detected once. CDR1 and CDR2 from the germline V gene are LNHNV and YYDKDF (reference sequence). CDR3 size: 15 residues. V was clipped by 0 bases and J by 4 bases, with 13 bases between them. Living in under 30 US areas, the participants were between roughly 18 and 89 years of age. Cohort assignment relied on participant-reported clinical history.

Sequencing was performed on PBMCs or T cells enriched from blood (not recorded which). The V and J genes are TRBV15 and TRBJ2-7; a weak D match, TRBD1 (5 bases). The clonotype comes from a woman aged 40 to 50 who had recovered from COVID-19. CDR3 region: CATSRDFGHSYEQYF. The CDR3 bases are TGTGCCACCAGCAGAGATTTCGGACATTCATACGAGCAGTACTTC.